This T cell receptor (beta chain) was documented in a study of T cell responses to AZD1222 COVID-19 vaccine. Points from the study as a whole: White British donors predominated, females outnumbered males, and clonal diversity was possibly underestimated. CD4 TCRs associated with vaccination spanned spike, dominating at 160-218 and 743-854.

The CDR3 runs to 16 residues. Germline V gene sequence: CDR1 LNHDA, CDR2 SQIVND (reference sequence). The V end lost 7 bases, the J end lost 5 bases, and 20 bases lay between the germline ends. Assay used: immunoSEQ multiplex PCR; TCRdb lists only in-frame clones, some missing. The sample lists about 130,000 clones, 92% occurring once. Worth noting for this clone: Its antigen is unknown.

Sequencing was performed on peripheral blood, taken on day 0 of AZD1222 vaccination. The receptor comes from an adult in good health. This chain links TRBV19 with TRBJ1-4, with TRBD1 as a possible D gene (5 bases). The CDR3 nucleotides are TGTGCCAGTACCGAATTTTACATTGGGGGAAATGAAAAACTGTTTTTT. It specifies CASTEFYIGGNEKLFF.